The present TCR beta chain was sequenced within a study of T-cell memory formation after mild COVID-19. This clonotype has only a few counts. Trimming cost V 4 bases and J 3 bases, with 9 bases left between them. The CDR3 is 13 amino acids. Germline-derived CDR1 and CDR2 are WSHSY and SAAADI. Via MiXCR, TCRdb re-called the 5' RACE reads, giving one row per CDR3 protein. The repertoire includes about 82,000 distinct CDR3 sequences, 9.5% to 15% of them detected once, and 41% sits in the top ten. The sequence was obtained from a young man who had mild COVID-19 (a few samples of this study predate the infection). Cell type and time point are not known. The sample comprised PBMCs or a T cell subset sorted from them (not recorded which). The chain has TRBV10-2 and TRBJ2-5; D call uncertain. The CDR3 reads CASSVGGEETQYF. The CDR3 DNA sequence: TGCGCCAGCAGTGTTGGCGGCGAAGAGACCCAGTACTTC.